The 17 T cell receptor beta chains below all came from one sample that was sequenced in a study of identical twins. One entry per CDR3 protein, called by TCRdb with MiXCR from the 5' RACE reads. This repertoire shows hundreds of thousands of distinct CDR3 sequences, roughly 9.4% found once; its top ten account for just over 5%. The material sequenced was memory (CD45RO+) T cells sorted from blood. All receptors derive from a woman between 18 and 30 years old in good health.

This chain joins TRBV12-3 or TRBV12-4 and TRBJ2-1, with D maybe TRBD1 (6 bases). This CDR3 has 14 amino acids. Trimming took off 6 bases at V and 0 bases at J, with 9 bases between the two ends. CDR3 in amino acids: CASRGTYSYNEQFF. CDR3 DNA: TGTGCCAGCAGAGGGACATACTCCTACAATGAGCAGTTCTTC.

The table lists this clonotype with a few counts. The rearrangement joins TRBV2 to TRBJ2-3; no reliable D call. The V and J ends lost 6 bases and 7 bases respectively, with 17 bases between them. Germline V gives CDR1 SNHLY, CDR2 FYNNEI. This CDR3 spans 14 amino acids. The CDR3 sequence: CASRETRAPHTQYF. The DNA for the CDR3 is TGTGCCAGCAGAGAAACCCGGGCCCCACATACGCAGTATTTT.

This clonotype was recorded at least ten times. V is TRBV4-1 and J is TRBJ2-1; TRBD2 matches 9 bases. The CDR3 contains 17 residues. Trimming cost V 0 bases and J 7 bases; bases outside gene matches: 10. The germline V gene encodes CDR1 MGHRA and CDR2 YSYEKL. CDR3 residues: CASSQDPRGGGENEQFF. The CDR3 bases are TGCGCCAGCAGCCAAGATCCGCGTGGCGGGGGGGAAAATGAGCAGTTCTTC.

This clonotype came up many times. The genes are TRBV10-3 and TRBJ2-7; D is perhaps TRBD2 (5 bases). The CDR3 runs 14 residues. The V gene's germline CDR1 is ENHRY and CDR2 SYGVKD. V lost 6 bases and J lost 5, with 17 bases in between. CDR3 DNA: TGTGCCATCAGGGCCTTTGAGGGCTCTGACGAGCAGTACTTC. Residues: CAIRAFEGSDEQYF.

The table lists this clonotype with many counts. The V call is TRBV20-1, the J call TRBJ1-1, with 11 bases fitting TRBD1. This CDR3 has 14 residues. V was pared by 5 bases and J by 4 bases, with 6 bases of the junction left unmatched. The germline gives CDR1 DFQATT, CDR2 SNEGSKA (reference sequence). The CDR3 bases are TGCAGTGCTTACACCGGGACAGGGGGCACTGAAGCTTTCTTT. This translates into CSAYTGTGGTEAFF.

This clonotype was detected ten times or more. This chain joins TRBV20-1 and TRBJ2-3, with a possible D match to TRBD1 (6 bases). Trimming pared 6 bases from V and 3 bases from J, leaving 19 bases between. The V gene's germline CDR1 is DFQATT and CDR2 SNEGSKA (reference sequence). The CDR3 covers 15 residues. The DNA for the CDR3 is TGCAGTGCCCAGCAGGGGAAGGAAGGGACAGATACGCAGTATTTT. Encoded protein: CSAQQGKEGTDTQYF.

This clonotype was seen a handful of times. This chain uses TRBV12-3 or TRBV12-4 with TRBJ2-4; 9 positions match TRBD1. This CDR3 is 16 amino acids long. V dropped 5 bases and J dropped 1; count of bases not matched to a gene: 6. The CDR3 DNA reads as TGTGCCAGCAGTCTTACAGGGGGCGCCGCCAAAAACATTCAGTACTTC. Protein: CASSLTGGAAKNIQYF.

The chain combines TRBV5-1 with TRBJ2-3; the D call may be TRBD1 or TRBD2 (5 bases each). The CDR3 length is 15 residues. The germline V gene has CDR1 SGHRS and CDR2 YFSETQ. Trimming took 8 bases from V and 5 from J, leaving 21 bases between them. In DNA, the CDR3 is TGCGCCAGTATGCCCGGGGCAGCTTCGGAAGATACGCAGTATTTT. It codes for CASMPGAASEDTQYF.

J is TRBJ2-1 and V is TRBV14, with D possibly matching TRBD1 (6 bases). The CDR3 has 15 residues. V was shortened by 2 bases and J by 5 bases, with 13 bases between the two germline ends. Germline CDR1 and CDR2: SGHDN and FVKESK. CDR3 protein: CASSQFIGQNNEQFF. The CDR3 DNA is TGTGCCAGCAGCCAATTTATCGGACAGAACAATGAGCAGTTCTTC.

This clonotype was detected many times. The chain has TRBV12-3 or TRBV12-4 and TRBJ1-5; D possibly corresponds to TRBD1 (6 bases). With 5 bases removed from V and 6 bases from J, the gap between germline ends came to 11 bases. The CDR3 consists of 13 residues. CDR3 sequence: CASSRQAGQPQHF. The CDR3 bases are TGTGCCAGCAGTAGACAGGCGGGTCAGCCCCAGCATTTT.

The rearrangement joins TRBV12-3 or TRBV12-4 to TRBJ1-5, with D uncertain. The V gene lost 1 base and the J gene lost 4 bases, with 2 bases spanning the gap. The CDR3 runs to 12 residues. CDR3 protein: CASSLENQPQHF. CDR3 sequence (DNA): TGTGCCAGCAGTTTAGAAAATCAGCCCCAGCATTTT.

The table lists this clonotype with many counts. The chain combines TRBV5-1 with TRBJ2-7; 10 positions match TRBD1. The trim removed 0 bases at V and 6 bases at J, leaving 9 bases unmatched. The CDR3 has 16 amino acids. CDR1 and CDR2 from the germline V gene are SGHRS and YFSETQ. DNA for the CDR3: TGCGCCAGCAGCTTGGGAGTGACAGGGGGCTTCTCCGAGCAGTACTTC. Its protein is CASSLGVTGGFSEQYF.

This clonotype was seen more than once but under ten times. The CDR3 here is CSALQGSSYNEQFF. For the CDR3, the DNA is TGCAGTGCCCTGCAGGGGAGCTCCTACAATGAGCAGTTCTTC. This chain uses TRBV20-1 with TRBJ2-1, with D possibly matching TRBD1 (6 bases). The CDR3 covers 14 residues. The germline CDR1 and CDR2 sequences are DFQATT and SNEGSKA (reference sequence). V lost 6 bases to trimming and J lost 0 bases, with 12 bases between them.

The chain links TRBV30 to TRBJ1-5; possibly TRBD1 for D (6 bases). The V gene lost 0 bases and the J gene lost 6 bases, with 12 bases spanning the gap. The CDR3 is 14 residues long. Looked up from germline, CDR1 is GTSNPN and CDR2 is SVGIG (reference sequence). This CDR3 reads CAWSVDRGVQPQHF. The CDR3 DNA follows: TGTGCCTGGAGTGTAGATAGGGGGGTTCAGCCCCAGCATTTT.

This clonotype appeared a single time. V usage is TRBV28 and J usage is TRBJ2-1, with D perhaps TRBD2 (7 bases). The CDR3 totals 15 residues. Germline assignment: CDR1 MDHEN and CDR2 SYDVKM. Trimming pared 6 bases from V and 5 bases from J, leaving 17 bases between. The CDR3 coding sequence is TGTGCCAGCAGAAGAAGAGGGGGGGTAAACAATGAGCAGTTCTTC. Translated, it gives CASRRRGGVNNEQFF.

About this clonotype itself: This may arise from a read error, as a much more abundant clone is one base away. V usage is TRBV12-3 or TRBV12-4 and J usage is TRBJ2-1, with 7 bases identical to TRBD2. The CDR3 runs to 16 residues. Trimming took 6 bases from V and 0 from J; bases not matched to a gene: 8. CDR3 sequence: CASRGGLDSSYNEQFF. As DNA, the CDR3 is TGTGCCAGCAGGGGCGGACTAGATTCCTCCTACAATGAGCAGTTCTTC.

This clonotype was counted only a few times. The chain links TRBV18 to TRBJ2-1, with a tentative D call TRBD1 (6 bases). The length of the CDR3 is 13 residues. Trimming cost V 3 bases and J 8 bases, with 11 bases left between them. Per the germline V gene, CDR1 is KGHSH and CDR2 is LQKENI. The CDR3 nucleotides are TGTGCCAGCTCACCTATGCCAGGGGATGAGCAGTTCTTC. Protein: CASSPMPGDEQFF.